The 10 T cell receptor gamma chains presented below share a single source sample, sequenced in a study of gamma delta lymphoproliferative disorders and STAT genes. Sequencing used genomic DNA taken from PBMCs of patients and controls. TCRdb re-called clones from the multiplex PCR reads via CATT. This table has over 2,000 gamma-chain clones, more than 8.5% appearing once. The source material was blood. All receptors come from a human donor with gamma-delta T-cell large granular lymphocyte leukemia.

A few counts support this clone. The V call is TRGV8, the J call TRGJP1. The J gene, missing from TCRdb, was assigned here through DNA to germline matching. Germline V CDR1 and CDR2: VENAVY, YDSYNSRV. V dropped 0 bases and J dropped 4; count of bases not matched to a gene: 11. The CDR3 totals 17 residues. The CDR3 loop is CATWDRGVAVTGWFKIF. In nucleotides, the CDR3 is TGTGCCACCTGGGATAGGGGGGTGGCGGTCACTGGTTGGTTCAAGATATTT.

The chain links TRGV4 to TRGJ1 or TRGJ2. The J gene is not listed in TCRdb, so it was assigned here from a DNA match to germline. CDR1 and CDR2 from the germline V gene are EGSTGY and YDSYTSSV. The CDR3 covers 12 residues. The junction had 10 bases not matched to a gene; V was cut back by 5 bases and J by 9 bases. This chain's CDR3 is CATWVFNTKKLF. The CDR3 region has the DNA TGTGCCACCTGGGTTTTCAATACTAAGAAACTCTTT.

This clone was seen only a few times. This chain connects TRGV11 to TRGJ1 or TRGJ2. TCRdb does not report a J gene; here it was assigned by matching the DNA to germline references. TRGV11 is known as an ORF, though its function is uncertain. This CDR3 has 14 residues. Trimming removed 0 bases from V and 12 bases from J; junction bases left unmatched: 11. The CDR3 DNA reads TGTGCCTGCTGGATTAGGCACCAGAACATGGGGAAACTCTTT. This codes for CACWIRHQNMGKLF.

The gene calls are TRGV2 and TRGJP1. No J gene was available from TCRdb, and it was assigned here by a germline match of the DNA. CDR1 is EGSNGY and CDR2 is YDSYNSKV in the germline V gene. The length of the CDR3 is 15 residues. Unmatched junction bases numbered 7, after V lost 0 bases and J lost 6 bases. CDR3 DNA sequence: TGTGCCACCTGGGACGGGTCGTGGTCTGGTTGGTTCAAGATATTT. Its protein product is CATWDGSWSGWFKIF.

This clone ranks as medium-sized. This chain links TRGV11 with TRGJ1 or TRGJ2. No J segment appears in TCRdb, so it was assigned here by matching the sequence to germline. TRGV11 is an ORF for which the function is uncertain. This CDR3 is 18 amino acids long. V lost 0 bases to trimming and J lost 0 bases; unmatched junction nucleotides: 11. CDR3 coding DNA: TGTGCCTGCTGGATTAGGCACCCCCCCACCGAGAATTATTATAAGAAACTCTTT. Protein: CACWIRHPPTENYYKKLF.

This clone has a handful of counts. The rearrangement uses TRGV10 and TRGJ1 or TRGJ2. The J gene, missing from TCRdb, was assigned here through DNA to germline matching. Being an ORF, TRGV10 has a function that is uncertain. The ends lost 12 bases at V and 12 bases at J; junction bases unmatched: 9. The CDR3 has 9 amino acids. CDR3 sequence (DNA): TGTGCTGCTCAACCAGGGAAACTCTTT. It is translated as CAAQPGKLF.

This clone is deemed medium-sized. The J gene is TRGJ1 or TRGJ2, the V gene TRGV4. The J gene, missing from TCRdb, was assigned here through DNA to germline matching. The CDR3 consists of 12 residues. In germline, CDR1 is EGSTGY, CDR2 YDSYTSSV. The V gene end was trimmed by 4 bases and the J gene end by 5 bases; junction bases not matched to a gene: 5. The CDR3 DNA follows: TGTGCCACCTGGGAATCGAATTATAAGAAACTCTTT. It is translated as CATWESNYKKLF.

This clone has only a few counts. The rearrangement links TRGV2 to TRGJ1 or TRGJ2. TCRdb gives no J gene; it was assigned here by matching the DNA to germline. After removal of 2 bases from V and 8 bases from J, the junction contained 3 bases not matched to a gene. The CDR3 consists of 11 residues. CDR1 is EGSNGY and CDR2 is YDSYNSKV in the germline V gene. For the CDR3, the DNA is TGTGCCACCTGGGACGCGGATAAGAAACTCTTT. Translated, it gives CATWDADKKLF.

V gene TRGV8 combines with J gene TRGJ1 or TRGJ2. Because TCRdb records no J gene, it was assigned here through a match of the DNA to germline. This CDR3 is built from 13 residues. With V trimmed by 9 bases and J by 3 bases, 11 bases remained unmatched. CDR1 and CDR2 (germline): VENAVY, YDSYNSRV. The CDR3 coding sequence is TGTGCCACCCGTTCCCCGTTTTATTATAAGAAACTCTTT. This translates into CATRSPFYYKKLF.

With regard to this clone: TCRdb's protein for this DNA is that of a much larger clone and differs from the translation at residue 4, likely a read error; the protein shown is the DNA translation. This rearrangement joins TRGV11 to TRGJ1 or TRGJ2. The J gene was missing in TCRdb and was found by matching the end of the DNA to germline. Being an ORF, TRGV11 has a function that is uncertain. CDR3 size: 14 residues. The V gene end was trimmed by 12 bases and the J gene end by 4 bases; junction bases not matched to a gene: 15. CDR3 coding DNA: TGTGCCTGCCGGGTACACACGCCGTATTATAAGAAACTCTTT. Protein sequence: CACRVHTPYYKKLF.